This TCR beta chain was profiled in a study of blood T cells in healthy people across ages. This CDR3 has 14 residues. Trimming took 0 bases from V and 4 from J, leaving 9 bases between them. Germline CDR1 reads MGHRA; CDR2 reads YSYEKL. PCR was performed a second time for about 7 to 12 cycles using a sample-barcoded 5' primer and a J-beta primer mix. TCRdb re-derived calls from the 5' RACE reads in MiXCR, one entry per CDR3 protein. Among more than 1,400,000 distinct CDR3 sequences, 42% were seen once, and the ten largest hold roughly 7.9%. The origin of this receptor is a woman aged 18 to 35 in good health. The chain carries TRBV4-1 and TRBJ1-2, with no clear D. The specimen was blood. The chain's CDR3 is CASSQDPTSYGYTF. CDR3 DNA sequence: TGCGCCAGCAGCCAAGATCCCACCTCCTATGGCTACACCTTC.